Listed below are T cell receptor beta chains from one sample, sequenced in a study of blood T cells in healthy people across ages. TCRdb called the 5' RACE reads again in MiXCR, with one record for every CDR3 protein. Of roughly 2 million distinct CDR3 sequences detected, roughly 49% appear once; the ten largest clones hold over 2%. The sequencing input was blood. Receptors were obtained from a woman in her forties in good health. Both conserved end residues are part of each CDR3. The order of the fields is clone size, V gene, D gene, J gene, CDR3 length, CDR3 protein, CDR3 DNA. D genes are given only for firm matches. Not every row has a clone size; where given, it reads once, few, many or a size class.

>NA|TRBV20-1|NA|TRBJ1-5|13
CSASLGFSQPQHF
TGCAGTGCTAGTTTGGGGTTCTCTCAGCCCCAGCATTTT
>few|TRBV7-2|NA|TRBJ1-5|15
CASSPTGGGNQLQHF
TGTGCCAGCAGCCCAACTGGGGGAGGCAATCAGCTCCAGCATTTT
>few|TRBV18|NA|TRBJ2-3|12
CASAPTTDTQYF
TGTGCCAGCGCACCAACTACCGATACGCAGTATTTT
>NA|TRBV4-3|NA|TRBJ2-1|15
CASSQDRDIYNEQFF
TGCGCCAGCAGCCAGGACCGGGACATATACAATGAGCAGTTCTTC
>NA|TRBV12-3/TRBV12-4|NA|TRBJ1-2|13
CASSLEARSRYTF
TGTGCCAGCAGTTTAGAAGCCAGGAGCCGGTACACCTTC
>few|TRBV20-1|TRBD2|TRBJ2-5|14
CSARQYSGGETQYF
TGCAGTGCTCGTCAGTATAGCGGGGGGGAGACCCAGTACTTC
>few|TRBV7-8|NA|TRBJ1-4|15
CASSLLRIANEKLFF
TGTGCCAGCAGCCTACTTAGGATAGCTAATGAAAAACTGTTTTTT
>NA|TRBV6-6|TRBD1|TRBJ2-1|15
CASSYAGTGRNEQFF
TGTGCCAGCAGTTACGCCGGGACAGGGCGGAATGAGCAGTTCTTC
>NA|TRBV29-1|TRBD2|TRBJ2-3|13
CSVEFLAGDTQYF
TGCAGCGTTGAATTTCTAGCGGGGGATACGCAGTATTTT
>NA|TRBV5-5|NA|TRBJ1-2|15
CASSLDRGTLFGYTF
TGTGCCAGCAGCTTGGATCGTGGGACCTTGTTCGGCTACACCTTC
>NA|TRBV7-9|TRBD1|TRBJ1-6|17
CASSAGTGLERASPLHF
TGTGCCAGCAGCGCCGGGACAGGGCTTGAGCGGGCTTCACCCCTCCACTTT
>few|TRBV12-3/TRBV12-4|TRBD2|TRBJ2-3|15
CASNSGGGFTDTQYF
TGTGCCAGCAACTCTGGGGGGGGTTTCACAGATACGCAGTATTTT
>NA|TRBV24-1|TRBD2|TRBJ2-1|13
CATSGLGGNEQFF
TGTGCCACCAGTGGGTTGGGGGGGAATGAGCAGTTCTTC
>NA|TRBV6-5|NA|TRBJ2-3|10
CASRGRTQYF
TGTGCCAGCAGGGGGAGAACGCAGTATTTT
>NA|TRBV4-2|TRBD1|TRBJ1-6|14
CASSHDRGNSPLHF
TGTGCCAGCAGCCACGACAGGGGGAACTCACCCCTCCACTTT
>NA|TRBV20-1|TRBD1|TRBJ1-1|14
CSARELQGVTEAFF
TGCAGTGCTAGAGAACTACAGGGGGTCACTGAAGCTTTCTTT
>NA|TRBV7-2|NA|TRBJ1-1|14
CASSQRLENTEAFF
TGTGCCAGCAGCCAGAGATTGGAGAACACTGAAGCTTTCTTT
>NA|TRBV28|NA|TRBJ2-7|14
CASSLTRPTYEQYF
TGTGCCAGCAGTTTAACCAGGCCAACCTACGAGCAGTACTTC
>NA|TRBV7-2|TRBD2|TRBJ2-3|17
CASSLKLAGASTATQYF
TGTGCCAGCAGCTTAAAACTAGCGGGCGCTAGCACAGCTACGCAGTATTTT
>NA|TRBV2|TRBD1|TRBJ1-6|15
CASSEANRGYSPLHF
TGTGCCAGCAGTGAAGCTAACAGGGGGTATTCACCCCTCCACTTT
>NA|TRBV6-5|TRBD2|TRBJ2-5|16
CASSLVGLGDQETQYF
TGTGCCAGCAGCCTGGTTGGACTAGGGGACCAAGAGACCCAGTACTTC
>few|TRBV12-3/TRBV12-4|NA|TRBJ2-7|14
CASTPTGLSYEQYF
TGTGCCAGCACCCCGACAGGCCTCTCCTACGAGCAGTACTTC
>NA|TRBV6-1|NA|TRBJ1-5|15
CARSEIFEGNQPQHF
TGTGCCCGCAGCGAAATCTTCGAGGGCAATCAGCCCCAGCATTTT
>NA|TRBV29-1|TRBD1|TRBJ1-6|14
CSVQIGQGNSPLHF
TGCAGCGTTCAGATCGGACAGGGTAATTCACCCCTCCACTTT
>NA|TRBV19|NA|TRBJ2-3|13
CASSTGLSDTQYF
TGTGCCAGTAGTACAGGGCTTTCAGATACGCAGTATTTT
>once|TRBV12-3/TRBV12-4|TRBD2|TRBJ2-1|16
CASSFSGGAFVNEQFF
TGTGCCAGCAGTTTTAGCGGGGGGGCTTTTGTCAATGAGCAGTTCTTC
>few|TRBV10-3|TRBD2|TRBJ2-3|17
CAISGGGASRLTDTQYF
TGTGCCATCAGTGGCGGGGGGGCCTCGCGCCTCACAGATACGCAGTATTTT
>NA|TRBV7-2|NA|TRBJ2-5|12
CASSLTGRAQYF
TGTGCCAGCAGCTTAACAGGGAGGGCCCAGTACTTC
>NA|TRBV7-8|TRBD2|TRBJ2-7|18
CASSLSVGLAGAAYEQYF
TGTGCCAGCAGCCTGAGCGTTGGGCTAGCGGGGGCCGCCTACGAGCAGTACTTC
>NA|TRBV24-1|NA|TRBJ2-2|14
CATKAGRDAGELFF
TGTGCCACCAAGGCCGGGCGGGATGCCGGGGAGCTGTTTTTT
>few|TRBV20-1|TRBD1|TRBJ2-7|17
CSATDRDRMLGSYEQYF
TGCAGTGCTACGGACCGGGACAGGATGCTTGGCTCCTACGAGCAGTACTTC
>NA|TRBV20-1|TRBD1|TRBJ2-1|17
CSARDPWDRSSYNEQFF
TGCAGTGCTAGAGATCCGTGGGACAGGAGCTCCTACAATGAGCAGTTCTTC
>NA|TRBV6-5|TRBD1|TRBJ2-1|15
CASNPTGTGSNEQFF
TGTGCCAGCAATCCAACCGGGACAGGGAGCAATGAGCAGTTCTTC
>NA|TRBV7-2|NA|TRBJ2-3|12
CASAYSTDTQYF
TGTGCCAGCGCCTACAGCACAGATACGCAGTATTTT
>NA|TRBV7-2|NA|TRBJ2-1|11
CASSSTAGQFF
TGTGCCAGCAGCAGTACCGCGGGACAGTTCTTC
>few|TRBV5-1|NA|TRBJ2-1|15
CASSFGAGSYNEQFF
TGCGCCAGCAGCTTTGGTGCGGGCTCCTACAATGAGCAGTTCTTC
>NA|TRBV5-6|NA|TRBJ1-2|14
CASSLEVDCYGYTF
TGTGCCAGCAGCTTGGAAGTCGATTGCTATGGCTACACCTTC
>once|TRBV24-1|NA|TRBJ1-2|14
CATRDLQFNYGYTF
TGTGCCACCAGGGATCTTCAGTTTAACTATGGCTACACCTTC
>NA|TRBV20-1|NA|TRBJ2-7|12
CSALDYHYEQYF
TGCAGTGCCCTGGACTACCACTACGAGCAGTACTTC
>few|TRBV9|TRBD2|TRBJ2-3|14
CASSSGGAVDTQYF
TGTGCCAGCAGTTCGGGGGGGGCAGTAGATACGCAGTATTTT